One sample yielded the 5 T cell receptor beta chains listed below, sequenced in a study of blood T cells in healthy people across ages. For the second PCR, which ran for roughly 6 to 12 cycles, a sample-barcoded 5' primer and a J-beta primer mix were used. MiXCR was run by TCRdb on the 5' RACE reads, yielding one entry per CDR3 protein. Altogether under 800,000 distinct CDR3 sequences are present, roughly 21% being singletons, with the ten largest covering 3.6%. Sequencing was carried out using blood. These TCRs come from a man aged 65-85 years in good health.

The CDR3 sequence is CASGRTVEAFF. The CDR3 DNA sequence: TGTGCCAGCGGGAGGACGGTTGAAGCTTTCTTT. This rearrangement joins TRBV6-2 or TRBV6-3 to TRBJ1-1; D remains unclear. Trimming took off 8 bases at V and 7 bases at J, with 11 bases between the two ends. Germline CDR1 and CDR2: MNHEY and SVGEGT. The CDR3 runs to 11 residues.

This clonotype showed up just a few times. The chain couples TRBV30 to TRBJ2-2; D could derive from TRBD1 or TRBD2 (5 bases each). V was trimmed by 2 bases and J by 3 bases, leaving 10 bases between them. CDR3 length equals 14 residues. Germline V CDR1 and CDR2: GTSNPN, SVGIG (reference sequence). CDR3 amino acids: CAWSWDLYTGELFF. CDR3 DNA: TGTGCCTGGAGTTGGGACCTCTACACCGGGGAGCTGTTTTTT.

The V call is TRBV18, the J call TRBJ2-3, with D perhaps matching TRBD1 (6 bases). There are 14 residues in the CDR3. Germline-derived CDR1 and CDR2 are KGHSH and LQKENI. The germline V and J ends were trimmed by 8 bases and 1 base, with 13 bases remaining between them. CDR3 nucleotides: TGTGCCAGCCTACAGGGCCGAGGCACAGATACGCAGTATTTT. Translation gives CASLQGRGTDTQYF. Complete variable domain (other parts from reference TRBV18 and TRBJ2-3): NAGVMQNPRHLVRRRGQEARLRCSPMKGHSHVYWYRQLPEEGLKFMVYLQKENIIDESGMPKERFSAEFPKEGPSILRIQQVVRGDSAAYFCASLQGRGTDTQYFGPGTRLTVL.

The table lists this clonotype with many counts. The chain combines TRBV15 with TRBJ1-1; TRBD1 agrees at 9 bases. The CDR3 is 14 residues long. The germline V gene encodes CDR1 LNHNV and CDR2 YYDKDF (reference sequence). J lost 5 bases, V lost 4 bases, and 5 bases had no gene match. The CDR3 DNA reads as TGTGCCACCAGCACCGGGACAGGGAGGACTGAAGCTTTCTTT. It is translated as CATSTGTGRTEAFF.

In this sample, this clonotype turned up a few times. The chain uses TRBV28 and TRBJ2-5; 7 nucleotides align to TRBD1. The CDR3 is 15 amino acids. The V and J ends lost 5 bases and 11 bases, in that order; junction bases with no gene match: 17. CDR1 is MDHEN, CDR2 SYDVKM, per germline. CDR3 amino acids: CASSVQGLQFTVQYF. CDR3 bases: TGTGCCAGCAGTGTACAGGGGCTTCAATTTACGGTGCAGTACTTC.